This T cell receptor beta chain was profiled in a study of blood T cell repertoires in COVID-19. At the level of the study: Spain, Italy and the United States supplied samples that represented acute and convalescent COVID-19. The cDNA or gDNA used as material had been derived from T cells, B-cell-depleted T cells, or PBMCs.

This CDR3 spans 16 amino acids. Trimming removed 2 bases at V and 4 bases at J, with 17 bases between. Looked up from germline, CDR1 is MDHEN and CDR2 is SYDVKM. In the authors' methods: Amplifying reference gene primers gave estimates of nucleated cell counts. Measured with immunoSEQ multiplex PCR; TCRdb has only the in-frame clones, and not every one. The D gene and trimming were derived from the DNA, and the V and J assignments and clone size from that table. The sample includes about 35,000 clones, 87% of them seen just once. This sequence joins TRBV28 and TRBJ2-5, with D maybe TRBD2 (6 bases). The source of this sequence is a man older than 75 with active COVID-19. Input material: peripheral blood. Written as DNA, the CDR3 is TGTGCCAGCAGTTTAAATGGGGGAGGAAGGGTAGAGACCCAGTACTTC. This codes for CASSLNGGGRVETQYF. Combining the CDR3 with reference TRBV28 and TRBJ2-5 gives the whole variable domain DVKVTQSSRYLVKRTGEKVFLECVQDMDHENMFWYRQDPGLGLRLIYFSYDVKMKEKGDIPEGYSVSREKKERFSLILESASTNQTSMYLCASSLNGGGRVETQYFGPGTRLLVL.